This T cell receptor (beta chain) was obtained from a study of shared clonotypes between healthy human individuals. Study outcomes and limitations: Sequencing of the sorted subsets was shown by rarefaction to be incomplete despite large depth. It was anticipated that sequencing depth would influence how many clonotypes donors shared.

A word on this clone: Its antigen is as yet unknown.

Germline CDR1 and CDR2: SGHRS and YFSETQ. Trimming removed 0 bases from V and 3 bases from J, with 6 bases in between. The CDR3 covers 14 residues. The assay was immunoSEQ multiplex PCR, and TCRdb's table has in-frame clones only and misses some. The table includes millions of clones, less than 95% detected once. Terminally differentiated effector memory CD45RA+ cells were excluded from the naive CD8 cells, which were CD45RO-negative and positively selected for CCR7. Recent vaccinations or acute infections were absent in the healthy HIV-negative adult donors. The gene calls are TRBV5-1 and TRBJ1-4, with unresolved D. This TCR was recovered from a man aged 18-30 years in good health. The sample was naive CD8+ T cells sorted from blood. As DNA, the CDR3 is TGCGCCAGCAGCTTGGGGCAGGCTAATGAAAAACTGTTTTTT. Its translation is CASSLGQANEKLFF.